One sample yielded the 2 T cell receptor beta chains listed below, sequenced in a study of T cell responses to AZD1222 COVID-19 vaccine. Repertoires were generated with immunoSEQ multiplex PCR, while TCRdb's copy carries only in-frame clones and drops some. The sample has fewer than 120,000 clones, roughly 92% seen once. Sample: peripheral blood, taken on day 0 of AZD1222 vaccination. These receptors came from an adult in good health.

This chain connects TRBV11-2 to TRBJ1-1; D call uncertain. Trimming removed 5 bases from V and 3 bases from J, with 7 bases in between. This CDR3 comprises 12 residues. Germline CDR1 is SGHAT and CDR2 is FQNNGV. CDR3 loop: CASSHGYTEAFF. The CDR3 DNA sequence: TGTGCCAGCAGCCATGGGTACACTGAAGCTTTCTTT.

The rearrangement links TRBV19 to TRBJ2-5, with 7 nucleotides matching TRBD1. V lost 10 bases to trimming and J lost 2 bases; unmatched junction nucleotides: 10. Germline V gene lookup returns CDR1 LNHDA and CDR2 SQIVND (reference sequence). This CDR3 is 14 amino acids long. This CDR3 is CATGLPGQQETQYF. CDR3 nucleotide sequence: TGTGCCACCGGACTTCCGGGACAGCAAGAGACCCAGTACTTC.